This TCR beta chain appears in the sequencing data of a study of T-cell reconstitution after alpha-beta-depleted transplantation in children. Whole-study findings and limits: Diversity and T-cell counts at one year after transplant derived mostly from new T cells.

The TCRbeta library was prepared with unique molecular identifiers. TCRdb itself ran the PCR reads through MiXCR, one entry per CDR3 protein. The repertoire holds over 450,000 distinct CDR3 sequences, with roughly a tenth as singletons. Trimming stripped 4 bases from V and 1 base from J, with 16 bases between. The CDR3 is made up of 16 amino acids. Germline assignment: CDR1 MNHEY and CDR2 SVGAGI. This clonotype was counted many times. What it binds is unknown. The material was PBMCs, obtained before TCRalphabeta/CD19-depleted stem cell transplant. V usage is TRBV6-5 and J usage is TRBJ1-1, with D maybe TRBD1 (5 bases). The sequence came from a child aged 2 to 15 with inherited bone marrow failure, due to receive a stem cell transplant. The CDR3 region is CASSSTGALSNTEAFF. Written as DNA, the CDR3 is TGTGCCAGCAGTTCCACAGGCGCCCTGTCGAACACTGAAGCTTTCTTT.